Below, 9 T cell receptor beta chains from the same sample are listed, as sequenced in a study of cytomegalovirus exposure and HLA in healthy donors. The PCR was carried out with 60 Vbeta primers and 13 Jbeta primers. Profiling relied on immunoSEQ multiplex PCR, and the TCRdb table lists in-frame clones only, not all of them. The sample lists some 160,000 clones, almost 75% occurring once. Material: PBMCs. These receptors were collected from a woman under 30 in good health and CMV-seropositive.

The chain links TRBV18 to TRBJ2-1; perhaps TRBD2 as D (7 bases). CDR3 length: 12 amino acids. The V gene's germline CDR1 is KGHSH and CDR2 LQKENI. V lost 2 bases, J lost 9 bases, and 8 bases lay in between. The CDR3 coding sequence is TGTGCCAGCTCACCAGGGGGGGCTGAGCAGTTCTTC. It encodes CASSPGGAEQFF.

The V call is TRBV5-1, the J call TRBJ2-2; 10 positions match TRBD1. The germline V gene encodes CDR1 SGHRS and CDR2 YFSETQ. This CDR3 has 16 residues. The trim removed 7 bases at V and 4 bases at J, leaving 10 bases unmatched. The chain's CDR3 is CASRARTGGATGELFF. CDR3 in DNA: TGCGCCAGCCGAGCCAGGACAGGGGGTGCCACCGGGGAGCTGTTTTTT.

The chain uses TRBV30 and TRBJ1-5, with D uncertain. The V gene's germline CDR1 is GTSNPN and CDR2 SVGIG (reference sequence). Trimming shortened V by 1 base and J by 3 bases, and 7 bases separated the two germline ends. The CDR3 runs to 13 residues. This CDR3 reads CAWSGGDNQPQHF. CDR3 bases: TGTGCCTGGAGTGGCGGGGACAATCAGCCCCAGCATTTT. The whole variable domain, remainder taken from reference TRBV30 and TRBJ1-5, is SQTIHQWPATLVQPVGSPLSLECTVEGTSNPNLYWYRQAAGRGLQLLFYSVGIGQISSEVPQNLSASRPQDRQFILSSKKLLLSDSGFYLCAWSGGDNQPQHFGDGTRLSIL.

The chain joins TRBV6-5 to TRBJ2-5, with D perhaps TRBD1 (6 bases). Germline assignment: CDR1 MNHEY and CDR2 SVGAGI. V dropped 6 bases and J dropped 2 bases, with 16 bases sitting between them. This CDR3 comprises 15 residues. The CDR3 loop is CASRAPGAAQETQYF. Written as DNA, the CDR3 is TGTGCCAGCAGGGCTCCAGGGGCCGCGCAAGAGACCCAGTACTTC.

Details on this clone: Other DNA sequences in the sample encode the same CDR3. This sequence joins TRBV29-1 and TRBJ2-2; D remains ambiguous. This CDR3 spans 12 amino acids. Germline values: CDR1 SQVTM, CDR2 ANQGSEA. V was pared by 6 bases and J by 1 base, with 6 bases between. Here the CDR3 reads CSVAGNTGELFF. CDR3 coding DNA: TGCAGCGTCGCAGGGAACACCGGGGAGCTGTTTTTT.

This chain links TRBV27 with TRBJ2-7; 9 bases match TRBD1. CDR1 and CDR2 (germline): MNHEY, SMNVEV (reference sequence). The CDR3 totals 15 residues. The V gene end was trimmed by 6 bases and the J gene end by 2 bases; junction bases not matched to a gene: 8. The CDR3 loop reads CASRKAGTGTYEQYF. CDR3 nucleotide sequence: TGTGCCAGCAGAAAAGCCGGGACAGGGACCTACGAGCAGTACTTC.

This clone has just a few counts. This chain uses TRBV6-1 with TRBJ2-1; 9 nucleotides align to TRBD2. The CDR3 covers 15 residues. The germline CDR1 and CDR2 sequences are MNHNS and SASEGT. The V and J ends lost 6 bases and 8 bases, in that order; junction bases with no gene match: 11. CDR3 residues: CASSPTSGSADEQFF. The CDR3 DNA reads TGTGCCAGCAGCCCGACTAGCGGTTCAGCTGATGAGCAGTTCTTC.

The V call is TRBV10-3, the J call TRBJ1-3; 9 nucleotides agree with TRBD1. The CDR3 is 14 amino acids. Trimming took 11 bases from V and 3 from J; bases not matched to a gene: 8. The germline V gene encodes CDR1 ENHRY and CDR2 SYGVKD. Here the CDR3 DNA reads TGTGCCTCAAACACAGGGGGCTATGGAAACACCATATATTTT. Translating gives CASNTGGYGNTIYF.

This clone was recorded a few times. The chain recombines TRBV2 with TRBJ2-7; TRBD1 is a possible D gene (6 bases). Per the germline V gene, CDR1 is SNHLY and CDR2 is FYNNEI. Trimming took 7 bases from V and 5 from J, leaving 15 bases between them. The CDR3 contains 13 residues. CDR3 residues: CASKLGRGDEQYF. The CDR3 DNA follows: TGTGCCAGCAAGCTCGGCAGGGGTGACGAGCAGTACTTC.